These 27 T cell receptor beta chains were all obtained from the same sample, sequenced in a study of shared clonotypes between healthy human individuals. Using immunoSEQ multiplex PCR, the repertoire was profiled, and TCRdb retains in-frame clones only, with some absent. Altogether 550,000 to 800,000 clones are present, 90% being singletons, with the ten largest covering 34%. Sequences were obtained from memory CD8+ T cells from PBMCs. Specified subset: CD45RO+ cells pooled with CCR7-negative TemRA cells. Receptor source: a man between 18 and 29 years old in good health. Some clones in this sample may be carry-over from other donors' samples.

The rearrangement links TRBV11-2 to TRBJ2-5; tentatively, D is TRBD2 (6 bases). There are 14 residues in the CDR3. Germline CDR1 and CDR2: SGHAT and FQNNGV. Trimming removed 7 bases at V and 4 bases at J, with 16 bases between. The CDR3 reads CASTTPGGRETQYF. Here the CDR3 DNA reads TGTGCCAGCACCACGCCCGGAGGGCGAGAGACCCAGTACTTC.

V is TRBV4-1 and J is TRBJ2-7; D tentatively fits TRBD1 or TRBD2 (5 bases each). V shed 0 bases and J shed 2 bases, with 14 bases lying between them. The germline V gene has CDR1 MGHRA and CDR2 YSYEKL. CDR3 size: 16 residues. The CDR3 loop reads CASSQDLGRGPYEQYF. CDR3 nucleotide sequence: TGCGCCAGCAGCCAAGATTTGGGACGAGGGCCCTACGAGCAGTACTTC.

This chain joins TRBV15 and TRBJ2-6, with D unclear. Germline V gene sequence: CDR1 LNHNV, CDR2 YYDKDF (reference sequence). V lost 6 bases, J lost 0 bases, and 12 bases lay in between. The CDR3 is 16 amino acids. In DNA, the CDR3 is TGTGCCACCAGAAAAGCAGGAGCCTCTGGGGCCAACGTCCTGACTTTC. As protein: CATRKAGASGANVLTF.

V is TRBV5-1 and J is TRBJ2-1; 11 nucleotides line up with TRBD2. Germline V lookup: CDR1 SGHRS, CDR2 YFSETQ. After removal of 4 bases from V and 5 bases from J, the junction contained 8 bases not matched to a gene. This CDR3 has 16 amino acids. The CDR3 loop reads CASSGTGLAENNEQFF. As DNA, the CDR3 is TGCGCCAGCAGCGGTACGGGACTAGCGGAGAACAATGAGCAGTTCTTC.

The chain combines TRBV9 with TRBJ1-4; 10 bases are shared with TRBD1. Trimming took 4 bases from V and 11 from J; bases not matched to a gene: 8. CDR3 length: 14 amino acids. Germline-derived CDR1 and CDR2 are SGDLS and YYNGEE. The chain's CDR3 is CASSPGTGARKLFF. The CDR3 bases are TGTGCCAGCAGCCCAGGGACAGGGGCGAGGAAACTGTTTTTT. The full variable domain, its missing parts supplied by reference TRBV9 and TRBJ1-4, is DSGVTQTPKHLITATGQRVTLRCSPRSGDLSVYWYQQSLDQGLQFLIQYYNGEERAKGNILERFSAQQFPDLHSELNLSSLELGDSALYFCASSPGTGARKLFFGSGTQLSVL.

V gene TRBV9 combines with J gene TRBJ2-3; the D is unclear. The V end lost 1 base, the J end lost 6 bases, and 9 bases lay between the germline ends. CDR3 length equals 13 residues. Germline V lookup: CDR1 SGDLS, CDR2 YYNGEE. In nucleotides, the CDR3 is TGTGCCAGCAGCGTAAAGCTGGGGGATACGCAGTATTTT. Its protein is CASSVKLGDTQYF.

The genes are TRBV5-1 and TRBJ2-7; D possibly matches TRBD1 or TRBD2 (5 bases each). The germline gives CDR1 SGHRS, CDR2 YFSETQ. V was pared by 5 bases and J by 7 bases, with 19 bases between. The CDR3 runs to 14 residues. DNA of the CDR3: TGCGCCAGCAGTAACGGGACGGCATTCTGGGAGCAGTACTTC. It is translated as CASSNGTAFWEQYF.

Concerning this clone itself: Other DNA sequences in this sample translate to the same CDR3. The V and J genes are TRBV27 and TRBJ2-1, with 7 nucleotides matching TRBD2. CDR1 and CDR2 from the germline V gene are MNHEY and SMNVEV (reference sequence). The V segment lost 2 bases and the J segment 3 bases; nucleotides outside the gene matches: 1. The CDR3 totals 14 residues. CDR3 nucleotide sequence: TGTGCCAGCAGTTTAAGCGGGGTCTACAATGAGCAGTTCTTC. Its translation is CASSLSGVYNEQFF.

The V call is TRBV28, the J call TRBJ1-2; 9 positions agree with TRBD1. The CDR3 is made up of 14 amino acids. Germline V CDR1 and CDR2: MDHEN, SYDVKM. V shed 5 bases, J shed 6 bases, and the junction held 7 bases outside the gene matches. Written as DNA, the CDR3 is TGTGCCAGCAGTAATCTGAGACAGGGGGATGGCTACACCTTC. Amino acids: CASSNLRQGDGYTF.

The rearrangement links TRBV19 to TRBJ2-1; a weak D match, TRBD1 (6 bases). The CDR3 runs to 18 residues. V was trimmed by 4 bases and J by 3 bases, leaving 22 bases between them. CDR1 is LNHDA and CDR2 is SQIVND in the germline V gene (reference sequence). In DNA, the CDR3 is TGTGCCAGTAGTAAAACCCGGACAGACCTGGTCCTCTACAATGAGCAGTTCTTC. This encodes CASSKTRTDLVLYNEQFF.

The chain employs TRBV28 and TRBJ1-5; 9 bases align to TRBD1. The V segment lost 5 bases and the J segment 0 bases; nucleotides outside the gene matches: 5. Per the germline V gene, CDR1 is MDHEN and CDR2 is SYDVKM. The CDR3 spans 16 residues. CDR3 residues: CASSLYRGLSNQPQHF. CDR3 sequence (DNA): TGTGCCAGCAGTCTATACAGGGGGCTTAGCAATCAGCCCCAGCATTTT.

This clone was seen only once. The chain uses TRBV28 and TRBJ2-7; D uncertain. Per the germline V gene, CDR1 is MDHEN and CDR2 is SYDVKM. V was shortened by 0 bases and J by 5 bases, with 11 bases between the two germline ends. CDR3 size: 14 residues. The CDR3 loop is CASSLWHERHEQYF. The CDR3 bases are TGTGCCAGCAGTTTATGGCACGAGAGGCACGAGCAGTACTTC.

The CDR3 DNA reads as TGTGCCAGCAGCTTGAGCCCGACCTACGAGCAGTACTTC. Its protein product is CASSLSPTYEQYF. The chain links TRBV5-6 to TRBJ2-5; D not resolved. The DNA end is more similar to TRBJ2-7, so the J call may be wrong. CDR1 and CDR2 from the germline V gene are SGHDT and YYEEEE. The CDR3 is 13 amino acids.

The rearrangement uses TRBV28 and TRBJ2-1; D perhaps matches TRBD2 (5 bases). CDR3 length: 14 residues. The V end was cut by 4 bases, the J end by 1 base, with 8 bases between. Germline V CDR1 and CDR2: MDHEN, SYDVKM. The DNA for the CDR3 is TGTGCCAGCAGTTATCGGGGATCCTACAATGAGCAGTTCTTC. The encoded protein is CASSYRGSYNEQFF.

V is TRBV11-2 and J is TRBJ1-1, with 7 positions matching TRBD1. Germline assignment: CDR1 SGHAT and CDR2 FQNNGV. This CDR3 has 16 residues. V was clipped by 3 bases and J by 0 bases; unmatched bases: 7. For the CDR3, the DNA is TGTGCCAGCAGCTTGATCGGGACAGCCATGAACACTGAAGCTTTCTTT. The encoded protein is CASSLIGTAMNTEAFF.

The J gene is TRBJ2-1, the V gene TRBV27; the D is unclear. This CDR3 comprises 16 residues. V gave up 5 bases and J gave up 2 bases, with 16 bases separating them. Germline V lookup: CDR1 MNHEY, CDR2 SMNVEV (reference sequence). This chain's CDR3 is CASSPARVKAYNEQFF. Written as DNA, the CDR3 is TGTGCCAGCAGTCCTGCTAGGGTCAAGGCCTACAATGAGCAGTTCTTC.

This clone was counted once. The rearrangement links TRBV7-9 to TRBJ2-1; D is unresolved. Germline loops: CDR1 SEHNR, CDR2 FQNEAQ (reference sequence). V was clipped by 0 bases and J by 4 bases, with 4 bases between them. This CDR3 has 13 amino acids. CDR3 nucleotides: TGTGCCAGCAGCTTAGCCCCGTACAATGAGCAGTTCTTC. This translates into CASSLAPYNEQFF.

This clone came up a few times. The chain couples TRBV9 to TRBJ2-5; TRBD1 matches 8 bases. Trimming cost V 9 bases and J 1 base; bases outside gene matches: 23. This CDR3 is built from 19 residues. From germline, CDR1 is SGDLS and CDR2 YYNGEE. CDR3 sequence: CATSGGTGTLGISQETQYF. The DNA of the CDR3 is TGTGCCACATCCGGAGGGACAGGAACTCTGGGCATAAGCCAAGAGACCCAGTACTTC.

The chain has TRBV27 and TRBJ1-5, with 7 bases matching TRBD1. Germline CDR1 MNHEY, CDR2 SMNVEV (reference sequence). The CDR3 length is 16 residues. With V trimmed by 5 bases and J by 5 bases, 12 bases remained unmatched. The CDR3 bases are TGTGCCAGCAGTACCCTTCGGGACAGCAATCATCAGCCCCAGCATTTT. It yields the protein CASSTLRDSNHQPQHF.

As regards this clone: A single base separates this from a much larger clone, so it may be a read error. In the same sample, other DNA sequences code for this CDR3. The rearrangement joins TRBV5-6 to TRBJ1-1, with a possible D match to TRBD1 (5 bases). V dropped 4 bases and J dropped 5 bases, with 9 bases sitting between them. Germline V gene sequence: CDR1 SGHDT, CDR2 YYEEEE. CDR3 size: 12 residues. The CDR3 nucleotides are TGTGCCAGCAGCCCGGGGGGTACTGAAGCTTTCTTT. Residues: CASSPGGTEAFF. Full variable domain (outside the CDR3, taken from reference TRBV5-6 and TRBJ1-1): DAGVTQSPTHLIKTRGQQVTLRCSPKSGHDTVSWYQQALGQGPQFIFQYYEEEERQRGNFPDRFSGHQFPNYSSELNVNALLLGDSALYLCASSPGGTEAFFGQGTRLTVV.

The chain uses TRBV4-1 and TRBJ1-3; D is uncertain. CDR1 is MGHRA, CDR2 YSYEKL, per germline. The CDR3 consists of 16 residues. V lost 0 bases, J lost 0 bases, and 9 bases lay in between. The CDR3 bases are TGCGCCAGCAGCCAAGATCATACCCGCTCTGGAAACACCATATATTTT. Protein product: CASSQDHTRSGNTIYF.

The CDR3 here is CAIGLAGPYEQYF. Here the CDR3 DNA reads TGTGCCATCGGACTAGCGGGCCCCTACGAGCAGTACTTC. The gene calls are TRBV10-3 and TRBJ2-7; the match to TRBD2 covers 11 bases. V dropped 8 bases and J dropped 2; count of bases not matched to a gene: 2. The CDR3 consists of 13 residues. Germline V gives CDR1 ENHRY, CDR2 SYGVKD.

The DNA for the CDR3 is TGTGCCAGCAGCCCTTGGAGGGCCGAGTCCTACGAGCAGTACTTC. Translating gives CASSPWRAESYEQYF. V is TRBV11-2 and J is TRBJ2-7, with D possibly being TRBD2 (6 bases). Per the germline V gene, CDR1 is SGHAT and CDR2 is FQNNGV. V lost 5 bases and J 1 base, leaving 15 bases between the germline ends. The CDR3 has 15 residues.

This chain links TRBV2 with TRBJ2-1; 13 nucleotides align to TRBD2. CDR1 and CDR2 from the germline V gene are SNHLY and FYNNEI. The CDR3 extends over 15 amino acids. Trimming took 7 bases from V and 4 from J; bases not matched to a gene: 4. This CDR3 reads CASISGLAGYNEQFF. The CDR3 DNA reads TGTGCCAGCATTTCGGGACTAGCGGGATACAATGAGCAGTTCTTC.

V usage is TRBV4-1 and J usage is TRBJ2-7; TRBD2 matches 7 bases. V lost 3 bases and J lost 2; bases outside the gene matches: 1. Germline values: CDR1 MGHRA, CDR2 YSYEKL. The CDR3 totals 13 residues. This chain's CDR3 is CASSQGGTYEQYF. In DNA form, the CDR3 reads TGCGCCAGCAGCCAGGGAGGGACCTACGAGCAGTACTTC.

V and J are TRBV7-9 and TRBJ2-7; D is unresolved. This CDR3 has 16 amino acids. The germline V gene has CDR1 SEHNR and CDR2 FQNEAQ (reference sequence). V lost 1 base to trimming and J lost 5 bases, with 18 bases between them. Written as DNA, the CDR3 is TGTGCCAGCAGCTTAGGCCCCGGCGCCCTTGCCCACGAGCAGTACTTC. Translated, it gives CASSLGPGALAHEQYF. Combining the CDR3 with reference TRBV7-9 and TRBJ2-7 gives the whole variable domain DTGVSQNPRHKITKRGQNVTFRCDPISEHNRLYWYRQTLGQGPEFLTYFQNEAQLEKSRLLSDRFSAERPKGSFSTLEIQRTEQGDSAMYLCASSLGPGALAHEQYFGPGTRLTVT.

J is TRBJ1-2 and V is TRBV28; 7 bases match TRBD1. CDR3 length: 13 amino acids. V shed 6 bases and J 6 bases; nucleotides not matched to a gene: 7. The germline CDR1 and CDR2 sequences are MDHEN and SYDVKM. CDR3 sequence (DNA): TGTGCCAGCAGCTTAACAGGGGTGCATGGCTACACCTTC. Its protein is CASSLTGVHGYTF.